This is a list of T cell receptor beta chains from one sample in a study of T cell responses to AZD1222 COVID-19 vaccine. Method: immunoSEQ multiplex PCR; TCRdb's copy keeps in-frame clones and lacks some. The top ten clones hold about 9% of a sample with roughly 99,000 clones, 90% to 95% of them seen once. Sequenced material: peripheral blood, taken 28 days after the second AZD1222 dose. The receptors derive from an adult who received the AZD1222 COVID-19 vaccine. CDR3s include the opening cysteine and the closing phenylalanine or tryptophan. D genes are given only for firm matches. Only part of the rows carry a size: once, few, many, or a class if the clone is expanded.

v_call	d_call	j_call	clone_size	cdr3_aa	cdr3_nt
TRBV7-8	.	TRBJ1-3	.	CASSPLVGYSGNTIYF	TGTGCCAGCAGCCCGTTGGTGGGATACTCTGGAAACACCATATATTTT
TRBV20-1	TRBD2	TRBJ2-1	.	CSASLSGIDEQFF	TGCAGTGCTAGTCTTAGCGGGATCGATGAGCAGTTCTTC
TRBV3-1/TRBV3-2	TRBD2	TRBJ2-2	.	CASSQSTGGPTGELFF	TGTGCCAGCAGCCAATCGACGGGAGGGCCCACCGGGGAGCTGTTTTTT
TRBV30	.	TRBJ1-5	.	CAWSDGNQPQHF	TGTGCCTGGTCGGACGGCAATCAGCCCCAGCATTTT
TRBV7-2	.	TRBJ1-4	.	CASSARTHNEKLFF	TGTGCCAGCAGCGCGCGGACTCATAATGAAAAACTGTTTTTT
TRBV5-4	.	TRBJ2-7	.	CASSPGLVSYEQYF	TGTGCCAGCAGCCCGGGGCTGGTTTCCTACGAGCAGTACTTC
TRBV4-3	TRBD1	TRBJ1-5	.	CASSPGTGHGDQPQHF	TGCGCCAGCAGCCCAGGGACAGGGCATGGGGATCAGCCCCAGCATTTT
TRBV7-2	.	TRBJ1-1	.	CASSLDGGGDNEAFF	TGTGCCAGCAGCTTAGACGGAGGGGGGGATAATGAAGCTTTCTTT
TRBV12-3/TRBV12-4	TRBD1	TRBJ2-1	.	CASRRDRDNEQFF	TGTGCCAGCAGACGGGACAGGGACAATGAGCAGTTCTTC
TRBV11-2	.	TRBJ1-1	once	CASSLLTEAFF	TGTGCCAGCAGCTTACTCACTGAAGCTTTCTTT
TRBV6-5	.	TRBJ2-7	.	CASNEGRGPSYEQYF	TGTGCCAGCAACGAAGGGAGGGGGCCTTCCTACGAGCAGTACTTC
TRBV21-1	.	TRBJ1-4	.	CASSNRTGPNEKLFF	TGTGCCAGCAGCAACCGGACAGGGCCTAATGAAAAACTGTTTTTT
TRBV7-2	.	TRBJ1-6	few	CASSSEVTYNSPLHF	TGTGCCAGCAGCTCGGAGGTTACCTATAATTCACCCCTCCACTTT
TRBV11-2	.	TRBJ1-1	once	CASSLLSRTEAFF	TGTGCCAGCAGCTTATTGAGTCGAACTGAAGCTTTCTTT
TRBV2	.	TRBJ2-5	.	CASSIRGQETQYF	TGTGCCAGCAGTATCAGGGGTCAAGAGACCCAGTACTTC
TRBV11-2	TRBD1	TRBJ2-7	.	CASSLAPRDRAYEQYF	TGTGCCAGCAGCTTAGCCCCCCGGGACAGGGCCTACGAGCAGTACTTC
TRBV5-4	.	TRBJ2-1	.	CASSLTGTGQFF	TGTGCCAGCAGCCTCACCGGGACTGGCCAGTTCTTC
TRBV19	.	TRBJ2-1	.	CASRNQNEQFF	TGTGCCAGTAGGAATCAAAATGAGCAGTTCTTC
TRBV28	.	TRBJ1-1	.	CASSPPHGEIMNTEAFF	TGTGCCAGCTCCCCCCCCCACGGAGAAATCATGAACACTGAAGCTTTCTTT
TRBV4-1	TRBD1	TRBJ1-3	.	CASSQPGTGSGNTIYF	TGCGCCAGCAGCCAACCGGGGACAGGGTCAGGAAACACCATATATTTT
TRBV6-5	.	TRBJ2-1	.	CASSYSPRSYNEQFF	TGTGCCAGCAGTTACTCCCCGCGTTCCTACAATGAGCAGTTCTTC
TRBV3-1/TRBV3-2	.	TRBJ1-2	.	CASSQRTKYGYTF	TGTGCCAGCAGCCAGAGGACAAAATATGGCTACACCTTC
TRBV6-5	.	TRBJ1-1	.	CASRRGLETEAFF	TGTGCCAGTAGAAGGGGGTTGGAGACTGAAGCTTTCTTT
TRBV6-5	.	TRBJ1-4	once	CASSTGNEKLFF	TGTGCCAGCAGTACGGGTAATGAAAAACTGTTTTTT
TRBV12-3/TRBV12-4	.	TRBJ1-5	.	CASTLGGNQPQHF	TGTGCCAGCACTCTCGGGGGGAATCAGCCCCAGCATTTT
TRBV29-1	TRBD1	TRBJ2-3	.	CSVDRGLDTQYF	TGCAGCGTAGACAGGGGGCTGGATACGCAGTATTTT
TRBV21-1	.	TRBJ1-2	.	CASSKNLDVDKTNYGYTF	TGTGCCAGCAGCAAAAATCTGGACGTGGACAAGACGAACTATGGCTACACCTTC
TRBV27	.	TRBJ1-1	.	CASNLRGRNTEAFF	TGTGCCAGCAACCTAAGGGGTAGGAACACTGAAGCTTTCTTT
TRBV5-1	.	TRBJ1-4	.	CASSHRGGATNEKLFF	TGCGCCAGCAGCCACCGAGGCGGAGCAACTAATGAAAAACTGTTTTTT
TRBV19	.	TRBJ2-1	.	CASGSLAGDNEQFF	TGTGCCAGTGGATCACTAGCCGGAGACAATGAGCAGTTCTTC
TRBV2	.	TRBJ1-5	.	CASSEVLSQGLGQPQHF	TGTGCCAGCAGTGAAGTGTTGTCCCAGGGTCTCGGGCAGCCCCAGCATTTT
TRBV7-8	.	TRBJ2-5	.	CASSLARALGRETQYF	TGTGCCAGCAGCTTAGCCCGGGCCCTGGGGAGGGAGACCCAGTACTTC
TRBV30	TRBD1	TRBJ1-4	.	CAWRDKTGLGEKLFF	TGTGCCTGGAGGGACAAGACAGGGTTGGGGGAAAAACTGTTTTTT
TRBV5-5	TRBD1	TRBJ1-1	.	CASRLGQGREAEAFF	TGTGCCAGCAGATTAGGACAGGGAAGGGAGGCTGAAGCTTTCTTT
TRBV13	TRBD2	TRBJ2-5	.	CASSLLAGQETQYF	TGTGCCAGCAGCTTATTAGCGGGCCAAGAGACCCAGTACTTC
TRBV28	.	TRBJ1-4	.	CASSRVVPGGQKLFF	TGTGCCAGCAGCAGAGTAGTCCCGGGGGGTCAAAAACTGTTTTTT
TRBV19	TRBD2	TRBJ2-2	.	CASRNSGRAGELFF	TGTGCCAGTAGGAATAGCGGGAGGGCCGGGGAGCTGTTTTTT
TRBV7-2	.	TRBJ2-1	.	CASSLVARSNEQFF	TGTGCCAGCAGCTTAGTTGCTAGGTCCAATGAGCAGTTCTTC
TRBV6-2/TRBV6-3	.	TRBJ2-3	.	CASSYPSEGVPDTQYF	TGTGCCAGCAGTTACCCTTCCGAGGGCGTCCCAGATACGCAGTATTTT
TRBV4-2	TRBD2	TRBJ2-2	.	CASSPGLAGSGELFF	TGTGCCAGCAGCCCGGGACTAGCGGGGTCCGGGGAGCTGTTTTTT
TRBV20-1	.	TRBJ2-1	.	CSASVRNEQFF	TGCAGTGCTTCAGTACGTAATGAGCAGTTCTTC
TRBV7-9	TRBD1	TRBJ2-7	.	CASSLGTGVGDEQYF	TGTGCCAGCAGCCTAGGGACAGGCGTAGGGGACGAGCAGTACTTC
TRBV5-1	.	TRBJ1-4	.	CASSLYSGAEKLFF	TGCGCCAGCAGCTTGTACTCCGGGGCAGAAAAACTGTTTTTT
TRBV19	.	TRBJ2-2	once	CASSTLTGRSTGELFF	TGTGCCAGTAGTACCCTCACCGGGAGAAGCACCGGGGAGCTGTTTTTT
TRBV5-5	.	TRBJ2-3	few	CASSPSIEWSTDTQYF	TGTGCCAGCAGCCCCTCCATCGAGTGGAGCACAGATACGCAGTATTTT
TRBV6-5	.	TRBJ1-1	.	CASSSVSGEPNGEAFF	TGTGCCAGCAGTTCAGTATCCGGGGAGCCTAACGGCGAAGCTTTCTTT
TRBV5-1	.	TRBJ1-6	.	CASREQGDNSPLHF	TGCGCCAGCAGGGAACAGGGCGACAATTCACCCCTCCACTTT
TRBV19	TRBD1	TRBJ1-5	.	CASSDRGGNQPQHF	TGTGCCAGTAGTGACAGGGGTGGTAATCAGCCCCAGCATTTT
TRBV7-9	.	TRBJ1-1	.	CASSLAAGSEAFF	TGTGCCAGCAGCTTAGCGGCGGGGAGTGAAGCTTTCTTT
TRBV15	TRBD2	TRBJ2-1	.	CATSKRMGTTNYNEQFF	TGTGCCACCAGCAAAAGGATGGGGACTACAAATTACAATGAGCAGTTCTTC
TRBV3-1/TRBV3-2	.	TRBJ1-1	.	CASSQDPITEAFF	TGTGCCAGCAGCCAAGATCCTATCACTGAAGCTTTCTTT
TRBV7-2	.	TRBJ1-1	once	CASSLGGGVKTEAFF	TGTGCCAGCAGCTTAGGTGGGGGTGTGAAAACTGAAGCTTTCTTT
TRBV19	.	TRBJ2-7	once	CASSIAGRGAEQYF	TGTGCCAGTAGTATAGCGGGCAGGGGAGCCGAGCAGTACTTC
TRBV28	.	TRBJ1-1	.	CASSLVGLNTEAFF	TGTGCCAGCAGTTTAGTCGGATTGAACACTGAAGCTTTCTTT
TRBV29-1	.	TRBJ1-4	.	CSVALTATNEKLFF	TGCAGCGTCGCGTTGACGGCAACTAATGAAAAACTGTTTTTT
TRBV2	.	TRBJ2-7	.	CASTLGSAYEQYF	TGTGCCAGCACCCTAGGGAGTGCCTACGAGCAGTACTTC
TRBV27	TRBD2	TRBJ2-5	once	CASSPGLAGRGAQYF	TGTGCCAGCAGTCCGGGACTAGCGGGTAGGGGCGCCCAGTACTTC
TRBV7-9	.	TRBJ1-1	.	CASSLGWGGTEAFF	TGTGCCAGCAGCTTAGGATGGGGAGGTACTGAAGCTTTCTTT
TRBV5-5	.	TRBJ2-7	.	CASSFGQGLEQYF	TGTGCCAGCAGCTTTGGTCAAGGCCTCGAGCAGTACTTC